The 4 T cell receptor beta chains below were found in one sample sequenced in a study of OX40 agonist ivuxolimab in advanced cancers. Sequenced by immunoSEQ multiplex PCR; TCRdb stores in-frame clones only, minus some. The sample gives approximately 45,000 clones, over 75% of which show up once; around 19% is in the top ten. This specimen was CD4+ or CD8+ T cells sorted from blood, taken in a trial of the OX40 agonist ivuxolimab. These receptor sequences come from an adult with an advanced solid tumor such as melanoma, head and neck, liver or kidney cancer.

The genes are TRBV9 and TRBJ2-2; D gene unclear. V lost 3 bases and J lost 8, with 11 bases in between. Germline CDR1 SGDLS, CDR2 YYNGEE. The CDR3 has 13 amino acids. The CDR3 loop is CASSDLYLGELFF. The CDR3 region has the DNA TGTGCCAGCAGCGACCTCTACTTAGGGGAGCTGTTTTTT.

This rearrangement joins TRBV5-6 to TRBJ2-3, with D perhaps being TRBD1 or TRBD2 (6 bases each). In germline, CDR1 is SGHDT, CDR2 YYEEEE. The CDR3 length is 17 residues. V lost 0 bases to trimming and J lost 0 bases, with 14 bases between them. The CDR3 loop reads CASSLARRGFSTDTQYF. The CDR3 bases are TGTGCCAGCAGCTTGGCGCGGAGGGGGTTTAGCACAGATACGCAGTATTTT.

V usage is TRBV27 and J usage is TRBJ1-5; no definite D call. Trimming left V 3 bases short and J 9 bases short, with 12 bases between. This CDR3 is 13 amino acids long. Germline CDR1 is MNHEY and CDR2 is SMNVEV (reference sequence). CDR3 sequence: CASSLQALGPQHF. CDR3 nucleotide sequence: TGTGCCAGCAGTTTGCAGGCTCTAGGGCCCCAGCATTTT.

This clone was counted a few times. V and J are TRBV4-3 and TRBJ2-7, with a tentative D call TRBD2 (5 bases). The germline CDR1 and CDR2 sequences are LGHNA and YSLEER. CDR3 length: 11 amino acids. The CDR3 here is CASSQDPAGIV. CDR3 DNA: TGCGCCAGCAGCCAAGATCCGGCCGGGATCGTC.